What follows are 8 T cell receptor beta chains derived from one specimen sequenced in a study of blood T cell repertoires in COVID-19. Generated by immunoSEQ multiplex PCR, the TCRdb table keeps only in-frame clones and is missing some. The sample has about 160,000 clones; 65% to 80% are singletons. Sequencing was performed on peripheral blood. The receptors were gathered from a man aged 60 to 69 with acute or convalescent COVID-19.

The rearrangement uses TRBV15 and TRBJ1-1; no definite D call. The length of the CDR3 is 13 residues. The V gene lost 0 bases and the J gene lost 7 bases, with 9 bases spanning the gap. Per the germline V gene, CDR1 is LNHNV and CDR2 is YYDKDF (reference sequence). CDR3 DNA: TGTGCCACCAGCAGAGAACCGGTGAGTGAAGCTTTCTTT. Its protein product is CATSREPVSEAFF.

V is TRBV28 and J is TRBJ1-5; 8 bases are shared with TRBD1. This CDR3 is 13 amino acids long. The germline CDR1 and CDR2 sequences are MDHEN and SYDVKM. Trimming took 8 bases from V and 6 from J; bases not matched to a gene: 6. CDR3 coding DNA: TGTGCCAGCCGCGGGGACAGGACTCAGCCCCAGCATTTT. Translation gives CASRGDRTQPQHF.

The chain joins TRBV3-1 (or the pseudogene TRBV3-2) to TRBJ1-2; no clear D gene. V lost 4 bases to trimming and J lost 7 bases, with 10 bases between them. The CDR3 length is 12 residues. The germline V gene has CDR1 LGHDT and CDR2 YNNKEL (reference sequence). In nucleotides, the CDR3 is TGTGCCAGCAGCCCAAAATACGGTGGCTACACCTTC. Amino acids: CASSPKYGGYTF.

This clone showed up just a few times. The chain couples TRBV5-1 to TRBJ2-7, with TRBD1 matching 10 bases. Germline CDR1 reads SGHRS; CDR2 reads YFSETQ. The ends lost 4 bases at V and 10 bases at J; junction bases unmatched: 5. The CDR3 runs 12 residues. The CDR3 coding sequence is TGCGCCAGCAGCCGGGGGACAGGGGCACAGTACTTC. It specifies CASSRGTGAQYF.

The chain combines TRBV30 with TRBJ2-1, with TRBD1 matching 7 bases. CDR1 and CDR2 (germline): GTSNPN, SVGIG (reference sequence). The CDR3 runs to 13 residues. After removal of 3 bases from V and 4 bases from J, the junction contained 3 bases not matched to a gene. The CDR3 DNA reads TGTGCCTGGAGCGGGACAGTGTACAATGAGCAGTTCTTC. Translated: CAWSGTVYNEQFF.

The CDR3 DNA is TGTGCCACCAGCAGAGAGGGGACAACAGTGGGCAATCAGCCCCAGCATTTT. Translated, it gives CATSREGTTVGNQPQHF. The J gene is TRBJ1-5, the V gene TRBV15; perhaps TRBD1 as D (6 bases). Per germline, CDR1 LNHNV and CDR2 YYDKDF (reference sequence). V shed 0 bases and J shed 2 bases, with 14 bases lying between them. The CDR3 contains 17 residues.

This CDR3 reads CASSLSLAGGAETQYF. The CDR3 DNA follows: TGCGCCAGCAGCTTGAGTCTAGCGGGGGGGGCCGAGACCCAGTACTTC. The chain recombines TRBV5-1 with TRBJ2-5; 12 bases fit TRBD2. V shed 1 base and J 5 bases; nucleotides not matched to a gene: 6. Germline CDR1 SGHRS, CDR2 YFSETQ. The CDR3 extends over 16 amino acids.

The CDR3 bases are TGCGCCAGCAGCCAAGATAACGGGGGGCAGTCTTACGAGCAGTACTTC. Its translation is CASSQDNGGQSYEQYF. The rearrangement links TRBV4-1 to TRBJ2-7; a weak D match, TRBD2 (7 bases). Looked up from germline, CDR1 is MGHRA and CDR2 is YSYEKL. The CDR3 contains 16 residues. V was shortened by 0 bases and J by 4 bases, with 16 bases between the two germline ends.